Presented here are 16 T cell receptor beta chains from one specimen sequenced in a study of graft-versus-host responses after intestinal transplantation. Researchers processed graft tissue to release intraepithelial and lamina propria lymphocytes. Data came from immunoSEQ multiplex PCR; TCRdb stores just in-frame clones and leaves some out. In the table there are 15,000 to 20,000 clones, 82% of which are singletons. Sequencing used ileum tissue, obtained 17 days after transplant. Receptors were obtained from a human patient who received an intestinal transplant, so some T cells may come from the graft donor.

The rearrangement uses TRBV6-6 and TRBJ1-3, with TRBD1 as a possible D gene (6 bases). Trimming cost V 2 bases and J 0 bases, with 11 bases left between them. Germline CDR1 is MNHNY and CDR2 is SVGAGI (reference sequence). CDR3 length: 16 amino acids. This CDR3 reads CASSYLRDISGNTIYF. CDR3 DNA: TGTGCCAGCAGTTACCTAAGGGACATCTCTGGAAACACCATATATTTT.

A remark on this clone: One end of the junction is discordant with germline, which a read error may explain. The chain recombines TRBV5-6 with TRBJ1-2; 7 bases match TRBD1. The CDR3 sequence is 10 residues long. Germline lookup yields CDR1 SGHDT and CDR2 YYEEEE. The CDR3 loop reads CASSLETGPF. CDR3 sequence (DNA): TGTGCCAGCAGCTTAGAGACAGGGCCCTTC.

The chain joins TRBV18 to TRBJ1-1; D not certain. The V and J ends lost 0 bases and 0 bases respectively, with 2 bases between them. The CDR3 length is 13 residues. The germline gives CDR1 KGHSH, CDR2 LQKENI. The CDR3 loop reads CASSPPVNTEAFF. The CDR3 nucleotides read TGTGCCAGCTCACCACCGGTGAACACTGAAGCTTTCTTT.

V is TRBV18 and J is TRBJ1-1; possible D gene TRBD1, 5 bases. CDR1 is KGHSH, CDR2 LQKENI, per germline. Trimming took off 0 bases at V and 10 bases at J, with 12 bases between the two ends. CDR3 length equals 13 residues. The CDR3 coding sequence is TGTGCCAGCTCACCACCGTTGCGGGGCCCAGCTTTCTTT. Amino acids: CASSPPLRGPAFF.

This chain connects TRBV7-9 to TRBJ1-5, with no clear D. Trimming left V 3 bases short and J 4 bases short, with 7 bases between. The CDR3 is 13 amino acids. Germline-derived CDR1 and CDR2 are SEHNR and FQNEAQ (reference sequence). The CDR3 bases are TGTGCCAGCAGCTTTTCGGGGAATCAGCCCCAGCATTTT. This translates into CASSFSGNQPQHF.

The CDR3 sequence is CASSEWDRVYEQYF. DNA for the CDR3: TGTGCCAGCAGCGAATGGGACAGGGTCTACGAGCAGTACTTC. The chain couples TRBV6-1 to TRBJ2-7; 9 bases match TRBD1. The CDR3 runs to 14 residues. Trimming removed 6 bases from V and 3 bases from J; junction bases left unmatched: 6. CDR1 and CDR2 (germline): MNHNS, SASEGT.

This sequence joins TRBV15 and TRBJ1-1; 8 bases agree with TRBD1. Germline trimming cut 4 bases from V and 1 base from J; bases unmatched to any gene: 5. The CDR3 has 15 residues. Germline V gives CDR1 LNHNV, CDR2 YYDKDF (reference sequence). The CDR3, as DNA: TGTGCCACCAGCATTGCCGGGACAGGGAACACTGAAGCTTTCTTT. Translation gives CATSIAGTGNTEAFF.

The chain has TRBV12-5 and TRBJ1-2, with D uncertain. The CDR3 is 13 residues long. The V and J ends lost 0 bases and 4 bases respectively, with 6 bases between them. Germline V gene data show CDR1 as LGHNT and CDR2 as FRNRAP. CDR3 sequence: CASGLVIRYGYTF. Here the CDR3 DNA reads TGTGCTAGTGGTTTGGTAATACGCTATGGCTACACCTTC.

This chain uses TRBV5-1 with TRBJ2-2; 7 bases fit TRBD2. With V trimmed by 5 bases and J by 4 bases, 11 bases remained unmatched. Germline CDR1 reads SGHRS; CDR2 reads YFSETQ. The CDR3 is 16 residues long. The CDR3 protein is CASSSPSGEFTGELFF. The CDR3 DNA follows: TGCGCCAGCAGTTCTCCTAGCGGAGAATTCACCGGGGAGCTGTTTTTT.

This chain uses TRBV29-1 with TRBJ1-2; 7 bases fit TRBD1. With V trimmed by 5 bases and J by 1 base, 4 bases remained unmatched. The length of the CDR3 is 13 residues. CDR1 is SQVTM and CDR2 is ANQGSEA in the germline V gene. The CDR3 protein is CSVPQGGNYGYTF. The DNA of the CDR3 is TGCAGCGTTCCTCAGGGGGGTAACTATGGCTACACCTTC.

The chain carries TRBV6-1 and TRBJ2-1, with no clear D. The germline gives CDR1 MNHNS, CDR2 SASEGT. This CDR3 region has 14 residues. With 5 bases removed from V and 0 bases from J, the gap between germline ends came to 8 bases. Here the CDR3 reads CASSRASSYNEQFF. The CDR3 DNA reads TGTGCCAGCAGTCGGGCCAGCTCCTACAATGAGCAGTTCTTC.

The chain couples TRBV4-1 to TRBJ1-3; D remains ambiguous. The ends were cut back, 0 bases at V and 0 bases at J, with 12 bases in the middle. The CDR3 totals 17 residues. Per germline, CDR1 MGHRA and CDR2 YSYEKL. The CDR3 reads CASSQDRGRSSGNTIYF. The CDR3 DNA follows: TGCGCCAGCAGCCAAGATCGCGGACGGTCCTCTGGAAACACCATATATTTT.

The chain links TRBV5-1 to TRBJ2-5; 9 bases agree with TRBD1. The J call is in doubt because the DNA end fits TRBJ2-7 better. The CDR3 has 14 residues. CDR1 is SGHRS and CDR2 is YFSETQ in the germline V gene. The CDR3 DNA is TGCGCCAGCAGCTTCGAGACAGGGGGCTACGAGCAGTACTTC. Translation: CASSFETGGYEQYF.

This chain links TRBV5-1 with TRBJ2-5; D gene unclear. The CDR3 sequence is 13 residues long. V lost 8 bases, J lost 1 base, and 12 bases lay in between. Germline-derived CDR1 and CDR2 are SGHRS and YFSETQ. The CDR3 DNA reads as TGCGCCAGTAAAACGGGCCTCCAAGAGACCCAGTACTTC. Translation: CASKTGLQETQYF.

This clone turned up a few times. The chain couples TRBV2 to TRBJ2-7, with unresolved D. Germline CDR1 and CDR2: SNHLY and FYNNEI. The germline V and J ends were trimmed by 3 bases and 2 bases, with 17 bases remaining between them. The CDR3 runs 16 residues. CDR3 DNA sequence: TGTGCCAGCAGTGATCCCGGGCGCAGGCCCCCCTACGAGCAGTACTTC. Its translation: CASSDPGRRPPYEQYF.

The J gene is TRBJ2-3, the V gene TRBV11-3; TRBD2 agrees at 9 bases. V dropped 2 bases and J dropped 5; count of bases not matched to a gene: 8. The CDR3 covers 16 residues. Germline V lookup: CDR1 SGHNT, CDR2 YENEEA. The CDR3 is CASSLSGGGALDTQYF. The CDR3 DNA follows: TGTGCCAGCAGCTTAAGCGGCGGGGGGGCCTTAGATACGCAGTATTTT.